This TCR beta chain was identified in a study of blood T cell repertoires in COVID-19. Study-level background: Sample material is recorded as cDNA or gDNA derived from T cells, B-cell-depleted T cells, or PBMCs.

Methods used by the authors: By means of reference gene primer amplification, nucleated cell counts were estimated. Generated by immunoSEQ multiplex PCR, the TCRdb table keeps only in-frame clones and is missing some. Clone size and V and J calls were adopted from that table, with D and trimming inferred from the DNA. The sample includes about 320,000 clones, roughly 86% seen only once; the top ten take 8% to 9.5%. Participants were aged roughly 18 to 100 years from roughly 26 US areas. Cohort 3 recovered donors had two negative PCRs, clearance, or symptom resolution. The V gene's germline CDR1 is SGHRS and CDR2 YFSETQ. CDR3 size: 16 residues. V was clipped by 2 bases and J by 4 bases; unmatched bases: 8.

The chain links TRBV5-1 to TRBJ2-3; TRBD2 matches 9 bases. Sample: PBMCs or T cells enriched from blood (not recorded which). The receptor's source is a young woman who had recovered from COVID-19. The CDR3 coding sequence is TGCGCCAGCAGCTTCGCGTTAGCGGGAGTGGCAGATACGCAGTATTTT. This translates into CASSFALAGVADTQYF.